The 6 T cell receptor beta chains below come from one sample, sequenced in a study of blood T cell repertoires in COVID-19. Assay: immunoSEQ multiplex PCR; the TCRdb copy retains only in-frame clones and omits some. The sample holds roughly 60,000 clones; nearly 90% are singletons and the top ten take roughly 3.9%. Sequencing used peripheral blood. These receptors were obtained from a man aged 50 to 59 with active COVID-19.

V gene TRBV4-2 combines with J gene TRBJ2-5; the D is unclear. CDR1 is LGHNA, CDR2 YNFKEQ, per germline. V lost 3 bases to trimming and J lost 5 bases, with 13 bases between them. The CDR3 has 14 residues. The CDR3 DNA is TGTGCCAGCAGCCAGGCCGGGTCTGAGGAGACCCAGTACTTC. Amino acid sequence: CASSQAGSEETQYF.

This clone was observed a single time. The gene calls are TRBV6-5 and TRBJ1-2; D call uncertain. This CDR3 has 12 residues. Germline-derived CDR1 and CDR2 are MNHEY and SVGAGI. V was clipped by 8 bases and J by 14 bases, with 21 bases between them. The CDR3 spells CASLGPLGSVTF. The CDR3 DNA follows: TGTGCCAGCCTTGGGCCGCTCGGGAGTGTGACCTTC.

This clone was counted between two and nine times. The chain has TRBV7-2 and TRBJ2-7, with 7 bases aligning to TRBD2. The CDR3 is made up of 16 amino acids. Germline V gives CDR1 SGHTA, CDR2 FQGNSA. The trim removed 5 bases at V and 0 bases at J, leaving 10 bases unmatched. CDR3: CASSTTVRTSSYEQYF. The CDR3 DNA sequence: TGTGCCAGCAGCACAACCGTTAGGACTAGCTCCTACGAGCAGTACTTC.

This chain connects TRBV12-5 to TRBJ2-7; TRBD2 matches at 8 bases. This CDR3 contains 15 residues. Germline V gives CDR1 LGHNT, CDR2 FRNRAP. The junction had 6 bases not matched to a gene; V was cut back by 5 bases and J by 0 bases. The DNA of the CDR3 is TGTGCTAGTGGTGTTATCGGGGGGGGCTCCTACGAGCAGTACTTC. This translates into CASGVIGGGSYEQYF.

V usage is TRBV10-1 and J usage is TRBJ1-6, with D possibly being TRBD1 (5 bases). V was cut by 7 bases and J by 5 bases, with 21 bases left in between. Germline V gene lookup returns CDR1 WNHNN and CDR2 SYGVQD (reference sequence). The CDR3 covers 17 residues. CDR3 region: CASTGVKGSGDNSPLHF. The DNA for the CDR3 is TGCGCCAGCACCGGCGTTAAAGGGTCGGGGGATAATTCACCCCTCCACTTT.

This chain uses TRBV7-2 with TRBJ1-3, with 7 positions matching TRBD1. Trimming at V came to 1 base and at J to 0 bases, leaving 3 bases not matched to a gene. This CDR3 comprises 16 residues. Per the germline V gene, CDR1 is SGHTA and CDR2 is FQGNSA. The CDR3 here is CASSLEQGYSGNTIYF. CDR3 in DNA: TGTGCCAGCAGCTTAGAACAGGGGTACTCTGGAAACACCATATATTTT.